This paragraph covers one TCR beta chain sequence. Its antigen is not known. This CDR3 spans 14 amino acids. Trimming shortened V by 0 bases and J by 2 bases, and 6 bases separated the two germline ends. Germline V gene lookup returns CDR1 SGHTA and CDR2 FQGNSA. These data originate in a study of graft-versus-host responses after intestinal transplantation. Study summary: The study gave all recipients anti-thymocyte globulin induction, then tacrolimus and steroids for approximately three years.

Here immunoSEQ multiplex PCR was the method, and the copy in TCRdb shows in-frame clones only, minus some. The data show some 110,000 clones, roughly 92% seen once. Study conclusions and caveats: Those patients showing graft-donor T cell macrochimerism displayed high graft-versus-host to host-versus-graft clonal ratios in allografts.

The chain recombines TRBV7-2 with TRBJ2-3; D is undetermined. Sequencing was performed on unstimulated CD4+ T cells sorted from spleen or lymph node cells, taken before transplant. The TCR originated in a human donor who was the organ donor for an intestinal transplant. CDR3 in DNA: TGTGCCAGCAGCTTAGCTCCGGCCACAGATACGCAGTATTTT. It yields the protein CASSLAPATDTQYF. Full variable domain (outside the CDR3, taken from reference TRBV7-2 and TRBJ2-3): GAGVSQSPSNKVTEKGKDVELRCDPISGHTALYWYRQSLGQGLEFLIYFQGNSAPDKSGLPSDRFSAERTGGSVSTLTIQRTQQEDSAVYLCASSLAPATDTQYFGPGTRLTVL.